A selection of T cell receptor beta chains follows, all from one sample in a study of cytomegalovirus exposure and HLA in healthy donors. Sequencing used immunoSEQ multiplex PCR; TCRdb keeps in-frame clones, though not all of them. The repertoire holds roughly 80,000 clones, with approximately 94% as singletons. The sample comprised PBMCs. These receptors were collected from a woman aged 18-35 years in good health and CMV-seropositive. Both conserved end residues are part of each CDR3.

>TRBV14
CASSPGRGTAGNTIYF
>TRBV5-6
CASSLYTVFKAFF
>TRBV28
CASIPQGEVGANVLTF
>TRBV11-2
CASSLAGGSYEQYF
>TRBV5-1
CASREGDSYEQYF
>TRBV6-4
CASARGPNNEQFF
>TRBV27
CASSPWSAGYGYTF
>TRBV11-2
CASSGADTQYF
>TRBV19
CASSMILGGTNEKLFF
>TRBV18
CASSGDGGEAFF
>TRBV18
CASSPQFLPASNNYGYTF
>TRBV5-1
CASSVDRVNTEAFF
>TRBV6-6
CASSYSGQGGETQYF
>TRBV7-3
CASSRIGTDTQYF
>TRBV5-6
CASSFGAQGGYTF
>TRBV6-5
CASNAGLGEGSYTF
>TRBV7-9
CASSQGPGRQETQYF
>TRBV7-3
CASSLTGDNQPQHF
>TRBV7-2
CASSSLGAAYEQYF
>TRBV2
CASSANQEETQYF
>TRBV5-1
CASSLGGDMNSPLHF